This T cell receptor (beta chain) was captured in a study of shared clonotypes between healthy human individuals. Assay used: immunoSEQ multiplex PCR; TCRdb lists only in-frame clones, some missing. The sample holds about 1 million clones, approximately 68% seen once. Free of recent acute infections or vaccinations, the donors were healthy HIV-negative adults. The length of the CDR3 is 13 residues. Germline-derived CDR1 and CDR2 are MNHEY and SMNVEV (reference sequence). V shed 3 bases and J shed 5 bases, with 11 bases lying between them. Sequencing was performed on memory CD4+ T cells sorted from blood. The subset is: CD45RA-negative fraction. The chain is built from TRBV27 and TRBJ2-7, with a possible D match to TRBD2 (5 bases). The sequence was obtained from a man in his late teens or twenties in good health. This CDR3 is CASSLGAGHEQYF. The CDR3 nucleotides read TGTGCCAGCAGTTTGGGCGCGGGCCACGAGCAGTACTTC.